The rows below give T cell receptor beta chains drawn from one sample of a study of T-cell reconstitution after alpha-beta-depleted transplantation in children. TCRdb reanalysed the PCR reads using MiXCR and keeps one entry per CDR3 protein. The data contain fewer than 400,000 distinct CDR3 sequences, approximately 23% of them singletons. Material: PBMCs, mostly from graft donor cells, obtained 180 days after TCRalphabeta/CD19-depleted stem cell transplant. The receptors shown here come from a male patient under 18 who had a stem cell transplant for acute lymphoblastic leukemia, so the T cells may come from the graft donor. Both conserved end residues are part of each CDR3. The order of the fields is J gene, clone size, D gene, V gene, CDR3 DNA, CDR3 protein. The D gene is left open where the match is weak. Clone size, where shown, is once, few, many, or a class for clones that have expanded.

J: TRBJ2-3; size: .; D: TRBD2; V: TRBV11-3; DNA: TGTGCCAGCAGCCGTAGCGGGAGAGAGGCAGATACGCAGTATTTT; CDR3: CASSRSGREADTQYF
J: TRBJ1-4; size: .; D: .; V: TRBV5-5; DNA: TGTGCCAGCAGCTTGGCGGTACAGGGAGGACCAACTAATGAAAAACTGTTTTTT; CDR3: CASSLAVQGGPTNEKLFF
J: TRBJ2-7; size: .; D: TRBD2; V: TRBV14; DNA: TGTGCCAGCAGCCCCGGAGCGGGAGTAACCTACGAGCAGTACTTC; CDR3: CASSPGAGVTYEQYF
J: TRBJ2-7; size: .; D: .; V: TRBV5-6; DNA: TGTGCCAGCAGCATTACCCACCAGCAGTACTTC; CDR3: CASSITHQQYF
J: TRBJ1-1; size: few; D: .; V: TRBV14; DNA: TGTGCCAGCAGCCCTGGGACACCGACCCCCAACACTGAAGCTTTCTTT; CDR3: CASSPGTPTPNTEAFF
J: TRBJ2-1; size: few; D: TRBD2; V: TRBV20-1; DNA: TGCAGTGCCCCTAGCGGGAGGGTGATCGATGAGCAGTTCTTC; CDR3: CSAPSGRVIDEQFF
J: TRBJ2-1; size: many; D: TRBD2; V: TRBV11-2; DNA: TGTGCCAGCAGCCCTTTAGCGGGAGGGTCCTACAATGAGCAGTTCTTC; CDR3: CASSPLAGGSYNEQFF
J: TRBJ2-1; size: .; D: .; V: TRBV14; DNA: TGTGCCAGCAGCCAAGTGGCCGGAGTCGACTACAATGAGCAGTTCTTC; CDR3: CASSQVAGVDYNEQFF
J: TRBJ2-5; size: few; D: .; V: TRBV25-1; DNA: TGTGCCAGCAGTAACACAGCGACTCAAGAGACCCAGTACTTC; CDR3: CASSNTATQETQYF
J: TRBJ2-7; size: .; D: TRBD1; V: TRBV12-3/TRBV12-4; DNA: TGTGCCAGCAGCCAAAGGGAAGGGGGCTCGGTCTACGAGCAGTACTTC; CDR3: CASSQREGGSVYEQYF
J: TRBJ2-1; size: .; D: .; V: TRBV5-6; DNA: TGTGCCAGCAGCTTCGGGACGCCCAGCTCCTACAATGAGCAGTTCTTC; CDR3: CASSFGTPSSYNEQFF
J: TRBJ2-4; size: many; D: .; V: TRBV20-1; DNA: TGCAGTGCTAGCGGGTACCTAGCCAAAAACATTCAGTACTTC; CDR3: CSASGYLAKNIQYF
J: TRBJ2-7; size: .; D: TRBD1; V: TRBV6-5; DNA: TGTGCCAGCAGTTTAACAGGGGCCCCCTACGAGCAGTACTTC; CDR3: CASSLTGAPYEQYF
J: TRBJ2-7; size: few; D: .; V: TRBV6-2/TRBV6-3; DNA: TGTGCCAGCGGTTCCGTCCGCGAGCAGTACTTC; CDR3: CASGSVREQYF
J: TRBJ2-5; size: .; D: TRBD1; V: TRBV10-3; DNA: TGTGCCACCCGAGGGACAGGGGACCCCTTTTACCGAGAGACCCAGTACTTC; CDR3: CATRGTGDPFYRETQYF
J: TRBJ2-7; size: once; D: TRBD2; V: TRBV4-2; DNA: TGTGCCAGCAGCCAAGTCCCGGGACTAGCGGGAGTGACCGGGTACTACGGGCAGTACTTC; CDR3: CASSQVPGLAGVTGYYGQYF
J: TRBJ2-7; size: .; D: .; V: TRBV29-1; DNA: TGCAGCGTTGAAAGGAGCTCATACGAGCAGTACTTC; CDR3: CSVERSSYEQYF
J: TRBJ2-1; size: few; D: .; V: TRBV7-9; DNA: TGTGCCAGCAGCTTACAAACTGGGGCGCAGTTCTTC; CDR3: CASSLQTGAQFF
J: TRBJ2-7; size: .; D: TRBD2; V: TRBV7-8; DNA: TGTGCCAGCAGCCAGCCTCCTCGGACTAGCGGGTTCCGTTTCGAGCAGTACTTC; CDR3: CASSQPPRTSGFRFEQYF
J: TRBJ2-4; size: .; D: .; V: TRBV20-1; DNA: TGCAGTGTCGGAAGGGCCTGGCCGCTAGCCAAAAACATTCAGTACTTC; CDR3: CSVGRAWPLAKNIQYF
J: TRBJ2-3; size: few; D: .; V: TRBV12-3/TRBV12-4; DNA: TGTGCCAGCAGTTTATCCCATGTTACGCAGTATTTT; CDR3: CASSLSHVTQYF
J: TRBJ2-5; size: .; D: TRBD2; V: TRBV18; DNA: TGTGCCAGCTCAACACTAGCGGTCTTAGGGGAGACCCAGTACTTC; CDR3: CASSTLAVLGETQYF
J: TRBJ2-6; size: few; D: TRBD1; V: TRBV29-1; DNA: TGCAGCGTTGCGACAGGGGGGCCTCTTGGAGGGGCCAACGTCCTGACTTTC; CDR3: CSVATGGPLGGANVLTF
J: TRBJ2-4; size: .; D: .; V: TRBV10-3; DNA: TGTGCCATCAGTGAGGGGCCAGGGGTGGAAAAGGCCAAAAACATTCAGTACTTC; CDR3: CAISEGPGVEKAKNIQYF
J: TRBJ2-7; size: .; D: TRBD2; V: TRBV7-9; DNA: TGTGCCAGCAGCTTAGTGGGACTAGCGGGATACGAGCAGTACTTC; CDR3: CASSLVGLAGYEQYF
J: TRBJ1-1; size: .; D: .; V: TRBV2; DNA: TGTGCCAGCAGTGAACCGTACATCGGGGACACTGAAGCTTTCTTT; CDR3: CASSEPYIGDTEAFF
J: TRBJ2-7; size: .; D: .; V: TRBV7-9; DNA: TGTGCCAGCAGCCTGGGGACGAGGGACTACGAGCAGTACTTC; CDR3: CASSLGTRDYEQYF
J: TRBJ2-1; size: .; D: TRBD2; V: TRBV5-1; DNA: TGCGCCAGCAGCTTGCCTAGCGGGAGTAGTGATAAGCAGTTCTTC; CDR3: CASSLPSGSSDKQFF
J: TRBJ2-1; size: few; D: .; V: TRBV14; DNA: TGTGCCAGCAGCCAAATCACAGTCAATGAGCAGTTCTTC; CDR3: CASSQITVNEQFF
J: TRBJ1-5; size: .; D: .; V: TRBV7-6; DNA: TGTGCCAGCAGCTTAGGGGTCGGCCCCGACGGGCCCCAGCATTTT; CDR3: CASSLGVGPDGPQHF
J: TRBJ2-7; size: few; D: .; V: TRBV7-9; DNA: TGTGCCAGCAGCTTCGGGACCGTATACGAGCAGTACTTC; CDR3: CASSFGTVYEQYF
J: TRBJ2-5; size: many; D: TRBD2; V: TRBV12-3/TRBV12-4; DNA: TGTGCCAGCAGTCCTCCTCAACGACTAGCCCGGCGGGGGACCCAGTACTTC; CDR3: CASSPPQRLARRGTQYF
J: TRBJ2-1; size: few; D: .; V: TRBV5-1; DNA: TGCGCCAGCAGCTCGACTCCGGGACACTTCAGTTACAATGAGCAGTTCTTC; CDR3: CASSSTPGHFSYNEQFF
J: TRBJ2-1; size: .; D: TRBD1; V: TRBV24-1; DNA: TGTGCCACCTCCACCTATCAGGGGGCGGATGAGCAGTTCTTC; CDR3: CATSTYQGADEQFF
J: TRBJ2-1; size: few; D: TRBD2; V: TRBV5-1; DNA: TGCGCCAGCAGCTCCACTATTCTAGCGGGAGGGCCGAGGTACAATGAGCAGTTCTTC; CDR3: CASSSTILAGGPRYNEQFF
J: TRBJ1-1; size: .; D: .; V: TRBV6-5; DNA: TGTGCCAGCAGTTACTCGATGATAACGGACAGTCTCCTGAACACTGAAGCTTTCTTT; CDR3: CASSYSMITDSLLNTEAFF
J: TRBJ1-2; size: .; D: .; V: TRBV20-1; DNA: TGCAGTGCTAGAGGACAGTACGCTAACTATGGCTACACCTTC; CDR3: CSARGQYANYGYTF
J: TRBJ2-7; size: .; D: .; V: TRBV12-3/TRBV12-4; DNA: TGTGCCAGCAGTTTTCAAGGAACAGCGCCCCTCGAGCAGTACTTC; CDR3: CASSFQGTAPLEQYF
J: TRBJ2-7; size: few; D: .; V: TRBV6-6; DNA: TGTGCCAGCAGTTTACAGGTTTACTACGAGCAGTACTTC; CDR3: CASSLQVYYEQYF
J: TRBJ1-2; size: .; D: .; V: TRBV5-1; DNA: TGCGCCAGCAGCTCCGGGGTCGGGGGCTACACCTTC; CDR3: CASSSGVGGYTF
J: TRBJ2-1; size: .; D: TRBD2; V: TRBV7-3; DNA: TGTGCCAGCAGCTTTCGCGGGAGTGGGAATGAGCAGTTCTTC; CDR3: CASSFRGSGNEQFF
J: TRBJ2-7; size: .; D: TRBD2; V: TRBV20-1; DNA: TGCAGTGCTAGGGGCCGACTAGCGGCCCTTAGGGGCTACGAGCAGTACTTC; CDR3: CSARGRLAALRGYEQYF
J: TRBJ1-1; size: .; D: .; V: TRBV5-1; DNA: TGCGCCAGCAGCAGCTATGGTTACACTGAAGCTTTCTTT; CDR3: CASSSYGYTEAFF
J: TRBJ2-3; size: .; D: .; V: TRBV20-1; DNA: TGCAGTGCTAGGGCCGTTACAGGGTATAGCACAGATACGCAGTATTTT; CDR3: CSARAVTGYSTDTQYF
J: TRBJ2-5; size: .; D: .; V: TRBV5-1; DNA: TGCGCCAGCAGCTTGGCCCGGGCGGCCCAAGAGACCCAGTACTTC; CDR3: CASSLARAAQETQYF
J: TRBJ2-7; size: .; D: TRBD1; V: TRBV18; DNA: TGTGCCAGCTCACCGGGATGGACAGGGCCCTACGAGCAGTACTTC; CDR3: CASSPGWTGPYEQYF
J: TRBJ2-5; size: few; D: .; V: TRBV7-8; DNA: TGTGCCAGCAGCTTAGAGGCGCAGGGCCAAGAGACCCAGTACTTC; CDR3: CASSLEAQGQETQYF
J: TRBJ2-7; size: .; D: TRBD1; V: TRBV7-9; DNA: TGTGCCAGCAGCTTAGTAAGGACAGGGGGGCGAGAGCAGTACTTC; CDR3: CASSLVRTGGREQYF
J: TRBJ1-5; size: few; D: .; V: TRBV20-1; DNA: TGCAGTGCTAGCGGGGGGACGAATCAGCCCCAGCATTTT; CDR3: CSASGGTNQPQHF
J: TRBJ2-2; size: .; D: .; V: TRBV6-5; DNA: TGTGCCAGCAGTTACTTCGGTAGGAACACCGGGGAGCTGTTTTTT; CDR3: CASSYFGRNTGELFF
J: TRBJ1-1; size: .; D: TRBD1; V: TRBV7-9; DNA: TGTGCCAGCAGCTCCCCGACAGGGGAGGACACTGAAGCTTTCTTT; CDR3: CASSSPTGEDTEAFF
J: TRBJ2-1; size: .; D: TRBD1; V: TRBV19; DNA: TGTGCCAGTAATACGGACAGGGGGCTCTACAATGAGCAGTTCTTC; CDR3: CASNTDRGLYNEQFF
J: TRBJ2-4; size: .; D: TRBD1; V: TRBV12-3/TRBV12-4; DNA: TGTGCCAGCAGTGGGACAGCCATCCTAGCCAAAAACATTCAGTACTTC; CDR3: CASSGTAILAKNIQYF
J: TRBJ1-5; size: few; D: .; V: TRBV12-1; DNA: TGTGCCAGCCACTTTGAAGGGGCGCGTAATCAGCCCCAGCATTTT; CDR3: CASHFEGARNQPQHF
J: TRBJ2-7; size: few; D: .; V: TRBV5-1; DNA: TGCGCCAGCAGCCAGGTTAGGGGCACGGGCGAGCAGTACTTC; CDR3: CASSQVRGTGEQYF
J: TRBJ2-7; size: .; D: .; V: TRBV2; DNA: TGTGCCAGCAGTGATCGACAGTCTTATTACGAGCAGTACTTC; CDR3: CASSDRQSYYEQYF
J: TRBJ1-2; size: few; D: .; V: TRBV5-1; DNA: TGCGCCAGCAGCTTACACGACAACTATGGCTACACCTTC; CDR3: CASSLHDNYGYTF
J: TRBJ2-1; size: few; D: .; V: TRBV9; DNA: TGTGCCAGCAGCGTGGGGACGTCCGTTAATTCCTACAATGAGCAGTTCTTC; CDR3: CASSVGTSVNSYNEQFF
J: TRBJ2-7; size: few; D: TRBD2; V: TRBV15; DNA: TGTGCCACCAGCAGAGATGGGAGGGAGCGTCCGAGCTCCTACGAGCAGTACTTC; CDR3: CATSRDGRERPSSYEQYF
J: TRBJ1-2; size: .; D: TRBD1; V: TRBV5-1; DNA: TGCGCCAGCAGCTTAGACAGGGGTCGTAACTATGGCTACACCTTC; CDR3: CASSLDRGRNYGYTF